Listed below are T cell receptor beta chains from one sample, sequenced in a study of cytomegalovirus exposure and HLA in healthy donors. Assay used: immunoSEQ multiplex PCR; TCRdb lists only in-frame clones, some missing. The sample includes 89,000 or so clones, around four fifths of them seen just once. The sequencing input was PBMCs. These receptors were obtained from a boy aged 10-17 years in good health and CMV-seronegative. Both conserved end residues are part of each CDR3. A D gene is named only where the DNA matches it firmly. The size field is filled for only some rows; it gives once, few, many or a size class.

>TRBD1|few|TRBV6-6|TRBJ1-4
TGTGCCAGCAGTTTCGACAGGGAAACTAATGAAAAACTGTTTTTT
CASSFDRETNEKLFF
>-|-|TRBV6-1|TRBJ2-7
TGTGCCAGCAGTGAAGTGGGGGGAAGCTCCTACGAGCAGTACTTC
CASSEVGGSSYEQYF
>TRBD1|few|TRBV29-1|TRBJ1-5
TGCAGCGTTGGGGCCGGGACAGGGAATCAGCCCCAGCATTTT
CSVGAGTGNQPQHF
>TRBD1|-|TRBV9|TRBJ1-1
TGTGCCAGCAGCGTAACAGGGACAGGCGCTGAAGCTTTCTTT
CASSVTGTGAEAFF
>-|once|TRBV10-1|TRBJ2-2
TGCGCCAGCAGTGTTGGCCGGGATACCGGGGAGCTGTTTTTT
CASSVGRDTGELFF
>TRBD1|-|TRBV28|TRBJ1-5
TGTGCCAGCAGATCAACAGGGGGATACAATCAGCCCCAGCATTTT
CASRSTGGYNQPQHF
>-|-|TRBV28|TRBJ2-7
TGTGCCAGCAGTTGGAGGCAGCACTACGAGCAGTACTTC
CASSWRQHYEQYF
>-|-|TRBV4-2|TRBJ1-1
TGTGCCAGCAGCCAAGAACAGGGTGCGAGCACTGAAGCTTTCTTT
CASSQEQGASTEAFF
>-|-|TRBV29-1|TRBJ2-7
TGCAGCGTTGAAGTATCGGGGATCGAGCAGTACTTC
CSVEVSGIEQYF
>TRBD2|-|TRBV5-1|TRBJ2-1
TGCGCCAGCAGCCCGGGACTACCTTCCTACAATGAGCAGTTCTTC
CASSPGLPSYNEQFF
>-|-|TRBV2|TRBJ2-1
TGTGCCCTCAAGGGGGATCTATCCTACAATGAGCAGTTCTTC
CALKGDLSYNEQFF
>-|-|TRBV30|TRBJ1-2
TGTGCCTGGGGCAGATCTAACTATGGCTACACCTTC
CAWGRSNYGYTF
>-|-|TRBV29-1|TRBJ2-2
TGCAGCGTTGAATTGGACTGGAAGAACACCGGGGAGCTGTTTTTT
CSVELDWKNTGELFF
>-|-|TRBV7-2|TRBJ1-1
TGTGCCAGCAGCTCAGAGGGGGGGAAGGCTGAAGCTTTCTTT
CASSSEGGKAEAFF
>-|-|TRBV4-3|TRBJ2-3
TGCGCCAGCAGCCAAGGGGGGCGCAGCACAGATACGCAGTATTTT
CASSQGGRSTDTQYF
>TRBD1|once|TRBV27|TRBJ1-2
TGTGCCAGCAGTGCCTGGACAGGGGGGTTAGGCTACACCTTC
CASSAWTGGLGYTF
>TRBD1|-|TRBV5-5|TRBJ2-4
TGTGCCAGCAGCCTCTCCAGGGGGCCGGACCTAGCCAAAAACATTCAGTACTTC
CASSLSRGPDLAKNIQYF
>TRBD2|-|TRBV5-4|TRBJ2-7
TGTGCCAGCAGCTTTACAGGGACTAGCTCCTACGAGCAGTACTTC
CASSFTGTSSYEQYF
>-|-|TRBV7-9|TRBJ1-1
TGTGCCAGCAGCTTATACGGGGATGAAGCTTTCTTT
CASSLYGDEAFF
>-|-|TRBV2|TRBJ1-4
TGTGCCAGCAGTTTTTGGGACACCGCTAATGAAAAACTGTTTTTT
CASSFWDTANEKLFF
>-|-|TRBV4-1|TRBJ2-7
TGCGCCAGCAGCCAAGAAAATCGGAAGGGGACCTACGAGCAGTACTTC
CASSQENRKGTYEQYF
>TRBD2|-|TRBV4-3|TRBJ2-7
TGCGCCAGCAGCCAAAACGAGGGCGGGACTACCTACGAGCAGTACTTC
CASSQNEGGTTYEQYF
>-|-|TRBV6-4|TRBJ1-4
TGTGCCAGCAGCTTGAAGCCCCGGCCCCGGGGGAGACTGTTTTTT
CASSLKPRPRGRLFF
>TRBD1|-|TRBV7-2|TRBJ1-1
TGTGCCAGCAGCTTAGCTACAGGGGCTGAAGCTTTCTTT
CASSLATGAEAFF
>-|-|TRBV7-9|TRBJ1-3
TGTGCCAGCAGCTCGGAGGCGAGGTCCAACACCATATATTTT
CASSSEARSNTIYF
>TRBD1|once|TRBV5-1|TRBJ2-4
TGCGCCAGCAGCCCTCCATACCCCTGGGACAGGGTAAAAAACATTCAGTACTTC
CASSPPYPWDRVKNIQYF
>-|-|TRBV19|TRBJ2-3
TGTGCCAGTAGTATAATGGGGTCAGGGCGGGATACGCAGTATTTT
CASSIMGSGRDTQYF
>TRBD2|-|TRBV27|TRBJ2-7
TGTGCCAGCAGTTTAACGGGGGGGGAGCAGTACTTC
CASSLTGGEQYF
>-|-|TRBV28|TRBJ1-1
TGTGCCAGCAGTCCCGGGACACCCGCTTTCTTT
CASSPGTPAFF
>TRBD1|-|TRBV7-2|TRBJ2-7
TGTGCCAGCAGTATTAATATTGGGGGACAGTACGAGCAGTACTTC
CASSINIGGQYEQYF
>-|-|TRBV5-4|TRBJ2-3
TGTGCCAGCAGCTTGGCCGAAGGAGGCACAGATACGCAGTATTTT
CASSLAEGGTDTQYF
>-|-|TRBV7-9|TRBJ1-1
TGTGCCAGCAGCTTAGTCATTCGACACGGGAGCCCTGAAGCTTTCTTT
CASSLVIRHGSPEAFF
>-|-|TRBV30|TRBJ1-6
TGTGCCTGGAGTGGAGGGATGTCCGGGAGTTATAATTCACCCCTCCACTTT
CAWSGGMSGSYNSPLHF
>-|-|TRBV28|TRBJ1-1
TGTGCCAGCAGTTTTTGGCAAGAAGCTTTCTTT
CASSFWQEAFF
>TRBD1|-|TRBV10-2|TRBJ1-2
TGCGCCAGCAAAGAGACCCGGGACAGGGACTATGGCTACACCTTC
CASKETRDRDYGYTF
>TRBD2|few|TRBV4-1|TRBJ2-2
TGCGCCAGCAGCCAAGATCATGGGACTAGAGGGACCGGGGAGCTGTTTTTT
CASSQDHGTRGTGELFF
>-|-|TRBV10-1|TRBJ1-2
TGCGCCAGACCGACACCTAACTATGGCTACACCTTC
CARPTPNYGYTF
>-|-|TRBV19|TRBJ2-7
TGTGCCAGTAGTATGAGGGTATCCTACGAGCAGTACTTC
CASSMRVSYEQYF
>-|-|TRBV14|TRBJ2-6
TGTGCCAGCAGCCAAGAAAAACTGGCTGGGGCCAACGTCCTGACTTTC
CASSQEKLAGANVLTF
>TRBD1|-|TRBV9|TRBJ1-2
TGTGCCAGCAGCGTAGGACAGGGGCTACTCTATGGCTACACCTTC
CASSVGQGLLYGYTF
>TRBD1|-|TRBV6-1|TRBJ1-2
TGTGCCAGCACCGGGACAGCGGCCTATGGCTACACCTTC
CASTGTAAYGYTF
>TRBD2|-|TRBV13|TRBJ2-7
TGTGCCAGCGGCTACCTAGCGGACCACGAGCAGTACTTC
CASGYLADHEQYF
>-|-|TRBV7-2|TRBJ2-7
TGTGCCAGCAGCTTAGTCGGCAGAGGCGAGCAGTACTTC
CASSLVGRGEQYF
>TRBD1|once|TRBV18|TRBJ2-2
TGTGCCAGCTCATTCGGACAGGGAGTAGCCGGGGAGCTGTTTTTT
CASSFGQGVAGELFF
>-|-|TRBV14|TRBJ2-3
TGTGCCAGCAGCTTTCGGTCCCCTAGCACAGATACGCAGTATTTT
CASSFRSPSTDTQYF
>TRBD2|-|TRBV29-1|TRBJ2-1
TGCAGCGTTGTGCTAGCGGAGCACAATGAGCAGTTCTTC
CSVVLAEHNEQFF
>-|-|TRBV9|TRBJ2-5
TGTGCCAGCAGCGGAGGGAGTTCTGGAGAGACCCAGTACTTC
CASSGGSSGETQYF
>TRBD2|-|TRBV7-2|TRBJ2-3
TGTGCCAGCCGGGATTGGCGGGAGGGCCCAGCAGATACGCAGTATTTT
CASRDWREGPADTQYF
>TRBD2|-|TRBV4-3|TRBJ2-7
TGCGCCAGCAGCCAAGGCCGGGAGGCCTCCTACGAGCAGTACTTC
CASSQGREASYEQYF
>TRBD2|-|TRBV5-4|TRBJ2-6
TGTGCCAGCAGCTTGGCCGGCGGGAGCTCTGGGGCCAACGTCCTGACTTTC
CASSLAGGSSGANVLTF
>TRBD2|-|TRBV6-1|TRBJ2-7
TGTGCCAGTAGCGGGGGGGTCCCCTACGAGCAGTACTTC
CASSGGVPYEQYF
>-|-|TRBV4-3|TRBJ1-4
TGCGCCAGCAGCCAAGACAGTGCAACTAATGAAAAACTGTTTTTT
CASSQDSATNEKLFF
>TRBD1|-|TRBV6-6|TRBJ1-3
TGTGCCAGCAGGGACCGACAGGGATCTGGAAACACCATATATTTT
CASRDRQGSGNTIYF
>-|-|TRBV29-1|TRBJ1-2
TGCAGCGTTGACAGGGAAGGAAGAGATGGCTACACCTTC
CSVDREGRDGYTF